Listed below are T cell receptor beta chains from one sample, sequenced in a study of T cell responses to AZD1222 COVID-19 vaccine. The protocol was immunoSEQ multiplex PCR, while the TCRdb copy is restricted to in-frame clones and leaves out a portion. Altogether around 140,000 clones are present, roughly 91% being singletons, with the ten largest covering 7.5% to 9.5%. The sequencing here drew on peripheral blood, taken on day 0 of AZD1222 vaccination. Every receptor here comes from an adult in good health. Each CDR3 is given with its conserved first and last residue. Each record gives: D gene, J gene, V gene, clone size, CDR3 DNA, CDR3 protein. A D gene is named only where the DNA matches it firmly. Clone size is shown for a subset of rows, as once, few, many or a class of expanded clone.

D gene: -
J gene: TRBJ2-1
V gene: TRBV12-3/TRBV12-4
clone size: once
CDR3 DNA: TGTGCCAGCAGTCCCTCAGCGTACAATGAGCAGTTCTTC
CDR3 protein: CASSPSAYNEQFF

D gene: -
J gene: TRBJ1-6
V gene: TRBV25-1
clone size: -
CDR3 DNA: TGTGCCAGCAGTGAATTTCAGGCCCGATATAATTCACCCCTCCACTTT
CDR3 protein: CASSEFQARYNSPLHF

D gene: -
J gene: TRBJ1-2
V gene: TRBV9
clone size: -
CDR3 DNA: TGTGCCAGCAGCTTAGACGGTGGCTACACCTTC
CDR3 protein: CASSLDGGYTF

D gene: -
J gene: TRBJ1-2
V gene: TRBV7-9
clone size: -
CDR3 DNA: TGTGCCAGCAGCGACGAGGGACGACTCCGCTACACCTTC
CDR3 protein: CASSDEGRLRYTF

D gene: -
J gene: TRBJ1-1
V gene: TRBV14
clone size: -
CDR3 DNA: TGTGCCAGCAGCCAAGTGAGTTTGGGCTCTGAAGCTTTCTTT
CDR3 protein: CASSQVSLGSEAFF

D gene: TRBD1
J gene: TRBJ1-2
V gene: TRBV27
clone size: medium-sized
CDR3 DNA: TGTGCCAGCAGTTGGGGGACAGGGCCCCTCTATGGCTACACCTTC
CDR3 protein: CASSWGTGPLYGYTF

D gene: TRBD2
J gene: TRBJ2-1
V gene: TRBV9
clone size: -
CDR3 DNA: TGTGCCAGCAGCGAAAGCGGGGGCCCCTCGGGAGAGCAGTTCTTC
CDR3 protein: CASSESGGPSGEQFF

D gene: -
J gene: TRBJ1-3
V gene: TRBV4-2
clone size: -
CDR3 DNA: TGTGCCAGCAGCCAAACGGGCTCTGGAAACACCATATATTTT
CDR3 protein: CASSQTGSGNTIYF

D gene: -
J gene: TRBJ1-6
V gene: TRBV6-5
clone size: -
CDR3 DNA: TGTGCCAGCAGGGGAGAGGTACAGGGTACCTCACCCCTCCACTTT
CDR3 protein: CASRGEVQGTSPLHF

D gene: TRBD2
J gene: TRBJ2-1
V gene: TRBV20-1
clone size: -
CDR3 DNA: TGCAGTGCTAGTTGGACTAGCTCCTACAATGAGCAGTTCTTC
CDR3 protein: CSASWTSSYNEQFF

D gene: TRBD2
J gene: TRBJ2-2
V gene: TRBV7-9
clone size: -
CDR3 DNA: TGTGCCAGCAGCTCCCTAGCGGGGGGAACCGGGGAGCTGTTTTTT
CDR3 protein: CASSSLAGGTGELFF

D gene: TRBD1
J gene: TRBJ2-7
V gene: TRBV20-1
clone size: once
CDR3 DNA: TGCAGTGCTAGTGCCGGGACAGGGGCCTACGAGCAGTACTTC
CDR3 protein: CSASAGTGAYEQYF

D gene: -
J gene: TRBJ2-7
V gene: TRBV28
clone size: -
CDR3 DNA: TGTGCCAGCAGTACACCCCAGGGGTTCGAGCAGTACTTC
CDR3 protein: CASSTPQGFEQYF

D gene: -
J gene: TRBJ1-1
V gene: TRBV27
clone size: -
CDR3 DNA: TGTGCCAGCAGATCCGGACCGTTAGGCACTGAAGCTTTCTTT
CDR3 protein: CASRSGPLGTEAFF

D gene: -
J gene: TRBJ2-2
V gene: TRBV30
clone size: -
CDR3 DNA: TGTGCCTGGAGTACGGGAACGAACACCGGGGAGCTGTTTTTT
CDR3 protein: CAWSTGTNTGELFF

D gene: TRBD1
J gene: TRBJ2-7
V gene: TRBV5-4
clone size: -
CDR3 DNA: TGTGCCAGCAGCTCCGGACAGGGGGCTCGGGAGCAGTACTTC
CDR3 protein: CASSSGQGAREQYF

D gene: -
J gene: TRBJ1-1
V gene: TRBV11-3
clone size: -
CDR3 DNA: TGTGCCAGCAGCCCGATGGGATCGGGGGCCACTGAAGCTTTCTTT
CDR3 protein: CASSPMGSGATEAFF

D gene: -
J gene: TRBJ1-2
V gene: TRBV6-5
clone size: -
CDR3 DNA: TGTGCCAGCAGACTAGACAATAACTATGGCTACACCTTC
CDR3 protein: CASRLDNNYGYTF

D gene: -
J gene: TRBJ1-2
V gene: TRBV7-2
clone size: -
CDR3 DNA: TGTGCCAGCAGCTTAGGGTGGCCTGCCTATGGCTACACCTTC
CDR3 protein: CASSLGWPAYGYTF

D gene: -
J gene: TRBJ1-2
V gene: TRBV6-1
clone size: -
CDR3 DNA: TGTGCCAGCAGTGCGGCTGTGCAGGGCCTGGTCTATGGCTACACCTTC
CDR3 protein: CASSAAVQGLVYGYTF

D gene: TRBD2
J gene: TRBJ2-1
V gene: TRBV7-9
clone size: once
CDR3 DNA: TGTGCCAGCGGCAAGCAACCGACTAGCGGGGCTTTCAATGAGCAGTTCTTC
CDR3 protein: CASGKQPTSGAFNEQFF

D gene: -
J gene: TRBJ1-2
V gene: TRBV5-4
clone size: -
CDR3 DNA: TGTGCCAGCAGCTTGGCCAGGGCCGATGGCTACACCTTC
CDR3 protein: CASSLARADGYTF

D gene: TRBD1
J gene: TRBJ1-2
V gene: TRBV9
clone size: once
CDR3 DNA: TGTGCCAGCAGCGTGGGGCAGGGGGCGATCCGTGCGGCAGCTAACTATGGCTACACCTTC
CDR3 protein: CASSVGQGAIRAAANYGYTF

D gene: -
J gene: TRBJ2-1
V gene: TRBV7-9
clone size: -
CDR3 DNA: TGTGCCAGCAGCACAGCATTGGGGCACTCAGGGCATCAGTTCTTC
CDR3 protein: CASSTALGHSGHQFF

D gene: -
J gene: TRBJ2-7
V gene: TRBV6-5
clone size: -
CDR3 DNA: TGTGCCAGCAGTCCCAGGGGCTACGAGCAGTACTTC
CDR3 protein: CASSPRGYEQYF

D gene: -
J gene: TRBJ1-5
V gene: TRBV2
clone size: -
CDR3 DNA: TGTGCCAGCAGTGAAATTCCCGGACGCAATCAGCCCCAGCATTTT
CDR3 protein: CASSEIPGRNQPQHF

D gene: -
J gene: TRBJ2-7
V gene: TRBV10-3
clone size: -
CDR3 DNA: TGTGCCATCAGTGAGTCGAGGGCAGGACGACTCTACGAGCAGTACTTC
CDR3 protein: CAISESRAGRLYEQYF

D gene: -
J gene: TRBJ1-1
V gene: TRBV6-5
clone size: -
CDR3 DNA: TGTGCCAGCAGCCCCAAATGGGGGACTGAAGCTTTCTTT
CDR3 protein: CASSPKWGTEAFF

D gene: TRBD1
J gene: TRBJ2-1
V gene: TRBV7-9
clone size: -
CDR3 DNA: TGTGCCAGCAGCTTACCGGGACAGGGCTACAATGAGCAGTTCTTC
CDR3 protein: CASSLPGQGYNEQFF

D gene: TRBD1
J gene: TRBJ1-5
V gene: TRBV28
clone size: once
CDR3 DNA: TGTGCCAGCACTACAGGGGTTCCTCAGCCCCAGCATTTT
CDR3 protein: CASTTGVPQPQHF

D gene: TRBD2
J gene: TRBJ2-3
V gene: TRBV9
clone size: -
CDR3 DNA: TGTGCCAGCAGCCCTGAGGGACTATCCACAGATACGCAGTATTTT
CDR3 protein: CASSPEGLSTDTQYF

D gene: -
J gene: TRBJ2-2
V gene: TRBV28
clone size: -
CDR3 DNA: TGTGCCAGCAGCCCCGGTGGGAGGAAAACCGGGGAGCTGTTTTTT
CDR3 protein: CASSPGGRKTGELFF

D gene: -
J gene: TRBJ1-3
V gene: TRBV6-5
clone size: -
CDR3 DNA: TGTGCCAGCAGTTACTCGTGGCCGGGCTCTGGAAACACCATATATTTT
CDR3 protein: CASSYSWPGSGNTIYF

D gene: -
J gene: TRBJ1-4
V gene: TRBV28
clone size: -
CDR3 DNA: TGTGCCAGCAGTCGGTGGGAGGGTAAGGAAAAACTGTTTTTT
CDR3 protein: CASSRWEGKEKLFF

D gene: TRBD2
J gene: TRBJ2-5
V gene: TRBV4-2
clone size: few
CDR3 DNA: TGTGCCAGCAGCCAAGCCGGGACTAGCGGGGGGGGACAAGAGACCCAGTACTTC
CDR3 protein: CASSQAGTSGGGQETQYF

D gene: -
J gene: TRBJ1-6
V gene: TRBV28
clone size: -
CDR3 DNA: TGTGCCAGCATGCAGGGACGTAATTCACCCCTCCACTTT
CDR3 protein: CASMQGRNSPLHF

D gene: -
J gene: TRBJ1-5
V gene: TRBV6-1
clone size: -
CDR3 DNA: TGTGCCAGCAGTGGGTTGGGCAGGGCACCCAATCAGCCCCAGCATTTT
CDR3 protein: CASSGLGRAPNQPQHF

D gene: -
J gene: TRBJ1-5
V gene: TRBV5-5
clone size: -
CDR3 DNA: TGTGCCAGCAGCCCCCTGGGGGGTACGGTTCAGCCCCAGCATTTT
CDR3 protein: CASSPLGGTVQPQHF

D gene: TRBD2
J gene: TRBJ2-5
V gene: TRBV19
clone size: -
CDR3 DNA: TGTGCCAGTAGTAGCGGACTAGCGGGAAAAGAGACCCAGTACTTC
CDR3 protein: CASSSGLAGKETQYF

D gene: TRBD1
J gene: TRBJ1-1
V gene: TRBV4-3
clone size: -
CDR3 DNA: TGCGCCAGCAGTAAAGGGACAGTTAACACTGAAGCTTTCTTT
CDR3 protein: CASSKGTVNTEAFF

D gene: -
J gene: TRBJ1-2
V gene: TRBV28
clone size: -
CDR3 DNA: TGTGCCAGCAATGAATCCCGGCCAGGGAAGAACTATGGCTACACCTTC
CDR3 protein: CASNESRPGKNYGYTF

D gene: -
J gene: TRBJ1-2
V gene: TRBV19
clone size: -
CDR3 DNA: TGTGCCAGTAGCGTTGGCCTTAACTATGGCTACACCTTC
CDR3 protein: CASSVGLNYGYTF

D gene: -
J gene: TRBJ2-3
V gene: TRBV11-3
clone size: -
CDR3 DNA: TGTGCCAGCAGCTTAGGATACAGGGGAGGAACAGATACGCAGTATTTT
CDR3 protein: CASSLGYRGGTDTQYF

D gene: TRBD2
J gene: TRBJ2-1
V gene: TRBV24-1
clone size: -
CDR3 DNA: TGTGCCACCAGTGATCCCAGAGTTGGACTAGCGGGGACCTCCTACAATGAGCAGTTCTTC
CDR3 protein: CATSDPRVGLAGTSYNEQFF

D gene: -
J gene: TRBJ1-5
V gene: TRBV28
clone size: -
CDR3 DNA: TGTGCCAGCAGTTTATTTGGCAATCAGCCCCAGCATTTT
CDR3 protein: CASSLFGNQPQHF

D gene: -
J gene: TRBJ2-5
V gene: TRBV5-6
clone size: -
CDR3 DNA: TGTGCCAGCAGGATCCAAGGGAGTCGAGAGACCCAGTACTTC
CDR3 protein: CASRIQGSRETQYF